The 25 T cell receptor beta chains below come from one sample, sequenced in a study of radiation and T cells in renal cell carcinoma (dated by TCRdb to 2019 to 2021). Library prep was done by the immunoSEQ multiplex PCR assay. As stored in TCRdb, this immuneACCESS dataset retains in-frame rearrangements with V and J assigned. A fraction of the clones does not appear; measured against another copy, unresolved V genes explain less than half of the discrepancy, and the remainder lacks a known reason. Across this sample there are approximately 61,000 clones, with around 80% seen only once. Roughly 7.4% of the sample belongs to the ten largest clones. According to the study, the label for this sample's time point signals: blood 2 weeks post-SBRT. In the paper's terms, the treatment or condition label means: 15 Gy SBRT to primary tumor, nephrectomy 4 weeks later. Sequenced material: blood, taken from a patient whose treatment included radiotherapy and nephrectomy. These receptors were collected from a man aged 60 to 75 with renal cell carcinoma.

The CDR3 region is CASEPSAGAHSGANVLTF. The DNA for the CDR3 is TGTGCCAGCGAACCATCCGCAGGGGCACACTCTGGGGCCAACGTCCTGACTTTC. The rearrangement uses TRBV25-1 and TRBJ2-6, with D possibly matching TRBD1 (6 bases). Trimming took off 8 bases at V and 0 bases at J, with 20 bases between the two ends. CDR3 length equals 18 residues. In germline, CDR1 is MGHDK, CDR2 SYGVNS.

DNA for the CDR3: TGTGCCAGCAGCTTAGAATTGGCGAATGAGCAGTTCTTC. It translates to CASSLELANEQFF. J is TRBJ2-1 and V is TRBV7-9; D remains unclear. V was clipped by 1 base and J by 7 bases, with 8 bases between them. Germline V gives CDR1 SEHNR, CDR2 FQNEAQ (reference sequence). The CDR3 covers 13 residues.

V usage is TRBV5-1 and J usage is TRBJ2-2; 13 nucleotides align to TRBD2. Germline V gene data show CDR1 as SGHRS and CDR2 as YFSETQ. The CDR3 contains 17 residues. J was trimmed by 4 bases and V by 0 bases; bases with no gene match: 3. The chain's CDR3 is CASSLGTSGGRTGELFF. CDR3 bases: TGCGCCAGCAGCTTGGGGACTAGCGGGGGACGCACCGGGGAGCTGTTTTTT.

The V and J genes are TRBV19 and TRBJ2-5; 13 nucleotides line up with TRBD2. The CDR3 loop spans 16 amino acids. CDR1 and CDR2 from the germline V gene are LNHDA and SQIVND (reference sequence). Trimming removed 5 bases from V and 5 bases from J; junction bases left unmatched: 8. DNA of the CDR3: TGTGCCAGTAGTCTTTGGACTAGCGGGAGACGGGAGACCCAGTACTTC. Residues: CASSLWTSGRRETQYF.

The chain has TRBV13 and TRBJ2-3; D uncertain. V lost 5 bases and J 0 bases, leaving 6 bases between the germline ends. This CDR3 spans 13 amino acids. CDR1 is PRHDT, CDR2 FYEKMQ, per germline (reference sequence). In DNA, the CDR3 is TGTGCCAGCAGCGTATACAGCACAGATACGCAGTATTTT. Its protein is CASSVYSTDTQYF. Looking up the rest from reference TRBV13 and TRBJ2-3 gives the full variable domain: AAGVIQSPRHLIKEKRETATLKCYPIPRHDTVYWYQQGPGQDPQFLISFYEKMQSDKGSIPDRFSAQQFSDYHSELNMSSLELGDSALYFCASSVYSTDTQYFGPGTRLTVL.

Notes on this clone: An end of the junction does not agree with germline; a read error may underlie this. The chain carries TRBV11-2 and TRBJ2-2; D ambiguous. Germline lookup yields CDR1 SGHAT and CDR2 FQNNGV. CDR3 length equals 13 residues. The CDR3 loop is CASSPKNAGELFF. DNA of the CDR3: TGTGCCAGCAGCCCCAAGAACGCCGGGGAGCTGTTTTTT.

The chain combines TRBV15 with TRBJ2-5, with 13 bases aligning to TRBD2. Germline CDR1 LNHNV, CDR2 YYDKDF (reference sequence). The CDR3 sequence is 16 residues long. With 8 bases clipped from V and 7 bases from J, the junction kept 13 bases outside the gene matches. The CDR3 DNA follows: TGTGCCACCGAAACTAGCGGGAGGGCCAATCTGGGGACCCAGTACTTC. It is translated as CATETSGRANLGTQYF. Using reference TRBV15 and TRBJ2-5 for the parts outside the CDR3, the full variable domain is DAMVIQNPRYQVTQFGKPVTLSCSQTLNHNVMYWYQQKSSQAPKLLFHYYDKDFNNEADTPDNFQSRRPNTSFCFLDIRSPGLGDTAMYLCATETSGRANLGTQYFGPGTRLLVL.

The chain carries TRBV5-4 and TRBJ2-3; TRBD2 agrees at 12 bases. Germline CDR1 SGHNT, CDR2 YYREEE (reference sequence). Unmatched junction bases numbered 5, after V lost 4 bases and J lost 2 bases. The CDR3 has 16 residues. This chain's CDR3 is CASSRTSGVSTDTQYF. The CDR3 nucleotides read TGTGCCAGCAGCAGGACTAGCGGGGTTTCCACAGATACGCAGTATTTT.

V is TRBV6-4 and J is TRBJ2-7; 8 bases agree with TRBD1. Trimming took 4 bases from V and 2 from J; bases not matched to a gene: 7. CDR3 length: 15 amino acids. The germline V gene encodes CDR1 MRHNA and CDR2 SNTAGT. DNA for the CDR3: TGTGCCAGCAGTGTGGGGACAGGAACGCCCTACGAGCAGTACTTC. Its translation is CASSVGTGTPYEQYF.

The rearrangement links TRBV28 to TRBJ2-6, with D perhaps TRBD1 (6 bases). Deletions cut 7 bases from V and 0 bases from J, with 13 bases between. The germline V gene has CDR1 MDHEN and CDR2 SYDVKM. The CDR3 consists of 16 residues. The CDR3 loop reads CASTTGPPSGANVLTF. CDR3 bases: TGTGCCAGCACGACAGGCCCGCCCTCTGGGGCCAACGTCCTGACTTTC.

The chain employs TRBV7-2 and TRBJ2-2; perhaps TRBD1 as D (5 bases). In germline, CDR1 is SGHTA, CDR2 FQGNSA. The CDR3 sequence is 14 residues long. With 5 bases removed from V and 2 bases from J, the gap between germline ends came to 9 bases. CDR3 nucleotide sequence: TGTGCCAGCAGCCCAGGGCCCAACACCGGGGAGCTGTTTTTT. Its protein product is CASSPGPNTGELFF.

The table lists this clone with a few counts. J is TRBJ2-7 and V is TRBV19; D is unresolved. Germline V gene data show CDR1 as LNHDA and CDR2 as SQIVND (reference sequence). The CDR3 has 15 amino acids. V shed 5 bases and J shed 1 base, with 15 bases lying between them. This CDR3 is CASSSWTPGSYEQYF. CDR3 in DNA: TGTGCCAGTAGTTCCTGGACCCCAGGATCCTACGAGCAGTACTTC.

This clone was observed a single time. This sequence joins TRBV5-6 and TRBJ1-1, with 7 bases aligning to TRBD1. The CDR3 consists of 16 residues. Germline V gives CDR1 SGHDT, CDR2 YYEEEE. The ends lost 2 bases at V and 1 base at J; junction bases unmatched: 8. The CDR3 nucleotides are TGTGCCAGCAGCTTAGACCCCGGGACAGAGAACACTGAAGCTTTCTTT. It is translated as CASSLDPGTENTEAFF.

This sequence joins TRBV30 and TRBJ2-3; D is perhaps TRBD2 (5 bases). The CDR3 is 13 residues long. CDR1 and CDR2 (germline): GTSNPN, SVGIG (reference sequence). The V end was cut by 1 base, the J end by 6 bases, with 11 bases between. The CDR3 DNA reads TGTGCCTGGAGTGGAGGACTCGAGGATACGCAGTATTTT. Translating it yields CAWSGGLEDTQYF.

Here the CDR3 reads CASSSGVAGANVLTF. Written as DNA, the CDR3 is TGTGCCAGCAGCTCAGGGGTTGCTGGGGCCAACGTCCTGACTTTC. This chain links TRBV2 with TRBJ2-6; TRBD1 might be the D (6 bases). Germline CDR1 is SNHLY and CDR2 is FYNNEI. V dropped 6 bases and J dropped 2 bases, with 11 bases sitting between them. The CDR3 is 15 residues long.

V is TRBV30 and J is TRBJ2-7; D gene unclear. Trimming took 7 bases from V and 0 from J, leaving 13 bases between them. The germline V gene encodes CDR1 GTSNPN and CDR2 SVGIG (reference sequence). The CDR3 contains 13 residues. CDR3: CASTEPSSYEQYF. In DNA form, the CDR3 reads TGTGCCTCGACGGAGCCTAGCTCCTACGAGCAGTACTTC.

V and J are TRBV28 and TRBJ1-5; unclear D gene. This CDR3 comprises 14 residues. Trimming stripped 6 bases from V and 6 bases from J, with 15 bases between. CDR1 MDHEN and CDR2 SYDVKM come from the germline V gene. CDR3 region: CASSSPQQIQPQHF. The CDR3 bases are TGTGCCAGCAGCTCGCCCCAACAGATTCAGCCCCAGCATTTT.

CDR3 in amino acids: CASSREGSGYTF. CDR3 DNA sequence: TGTGCCAGTAGTAGAGAGGGGTCTGGCTACACCTTC. This chain links TRBV19 with TRBJ1-2; D is possibly TRBD1 (5 bases). Trimming removed 4 bases at V and 7 bases at J, with 10 bases between. CDR1 is LNHDA and CDR2 is SQIVND in the germline V gene (reference sequence). The CDR3 is 12 residues long.

In DNA form, the CDR3 reads TGTGCCAGTAGTATCTTAGGGGACACTGAAGCTTTCTTT. Protein: CASSILGDTEAFF. The chain is built from TRBV19 and TRBJ1-1; TRBD1 might be the D (5 bases). This CDR3 is 13 amino acids long. The V gene's germline CDR1 is LNHDA and CDR2 SQIVND (reference sequence). V was cut by 3 bases and J by 3 bases, with 8 bases left in between.

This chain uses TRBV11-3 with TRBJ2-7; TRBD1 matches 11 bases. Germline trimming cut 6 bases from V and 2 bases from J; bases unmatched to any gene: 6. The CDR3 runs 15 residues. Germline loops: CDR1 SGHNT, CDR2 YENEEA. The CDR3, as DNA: TGTGCCAGCAGTCCCGGACAGGGGGCGACCTACGAGCAGTACGTC. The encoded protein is CASSPGQGATYEQYV.

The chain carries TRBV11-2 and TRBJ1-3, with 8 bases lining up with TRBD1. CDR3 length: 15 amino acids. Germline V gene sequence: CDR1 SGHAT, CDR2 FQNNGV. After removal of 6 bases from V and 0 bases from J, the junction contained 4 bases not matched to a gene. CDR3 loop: CASSFTGGSGNTIYF. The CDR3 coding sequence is TGTGCCAGCAGTTTTACAGGGGGCTCTGGAAACACCATATATTTT.

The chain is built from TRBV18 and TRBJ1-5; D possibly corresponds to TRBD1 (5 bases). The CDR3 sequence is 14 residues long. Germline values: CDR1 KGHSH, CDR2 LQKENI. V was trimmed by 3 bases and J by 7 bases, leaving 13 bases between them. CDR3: CASSPSGEQQPQHF. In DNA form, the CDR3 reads TGTGCCAGCTCACCGTCGGGGGAACAGCAGCCCCAGCATTTT.

The chain's CDR3 is CASSRDYNNEQFF. For the CDR3, the DNA is TGCGCCAGCAGCCGCGATTATAACAATGAGCAGTTCTTC. V is TRBV5-1 and J is TRBJ2-1; the D is unclear. V was trimmed by 4 bases and J by 5 bases, leaving 10 bases between them. Looked up from germline, CDR1 is SGHRS and CDR2 is YFSETQ. This CDR3 spans 13 amino acids.

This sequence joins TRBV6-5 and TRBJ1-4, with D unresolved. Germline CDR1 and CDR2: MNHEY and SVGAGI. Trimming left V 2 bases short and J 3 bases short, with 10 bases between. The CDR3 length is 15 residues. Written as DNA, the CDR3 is TGTGCCAGCAGTTACCGCGGTATGGCTAATGAAAAACTGTTTTTT. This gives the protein CASSYRGMANEKLFF.

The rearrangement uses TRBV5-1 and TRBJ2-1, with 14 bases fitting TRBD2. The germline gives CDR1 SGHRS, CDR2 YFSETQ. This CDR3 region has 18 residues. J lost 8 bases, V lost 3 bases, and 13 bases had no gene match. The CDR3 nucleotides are TGCGCCAGCAGCTCGGACCCGCCCGGGACTAGCGGGAGAGATGAGCAGTTCTTC. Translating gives CASSSDPPGTSGRDEQFF. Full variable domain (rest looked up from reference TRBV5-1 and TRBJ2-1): KAGVTQTPRYLIKTRGQQVTLSCSPISGHRSVSWYQQTPGQGLQFLFEYFSETQRNKGNFPGRFSGRQFSNSRSEMNVSTLELGDSALYLCASSSDPPGTSGRDEQFFGPGTRLTVL.